A single sample gave rise to the 10 T cell receptor beta chains below, sequenced in a study of lymphopenia after photon versus proton radiotherapy. Here immunoSEQ multiplex PCR was the method, and the copy in TCRdb shows in-frame clones only, minus some. This table has tens of thousands of clones, around 86% appearing once. The sample consisted of peripheral blood, taken from a patient treated with proton-based radiotherapy. These receptors all come from a man older than 75 with esophageal cancer.

CDR3 coding DNA: TGTGCCAGCAGAACGACCGGGGAGCTGTTTTTT. Protein: CASRTTGELFF. The chain recombines TRBV7-8 with TRBJ2-2; D is undetermined. V lost 6 bases and J 5 bases, leaving 4 bases between the germline ends. The CDR3 sequence is 11 residues long. Per germline, CDR1 SGHVS and CDR2 FQNEAQ.

The gene calls are TRBV9 and TRBJ1-1; D remains unclear. CDR3 length: 15 residues. Trimming removed 1 base at V and 3 bases at J, with 13 bases between. Germline CDR1 SGDLS, CDR2 YYNGEE. In DNA form, the CDR3 reads TGTGCCAGCAGCGTACTCGTCTCCGGAGACACTGAAGCTTTCTTT. Protein sequence: CASSVLVSGDTEAFF.

This clone came up a few times. The V gene is TRBV13, the J gene TRBJ1-6, with TRBD1 matching 8 bases. Trimming took 3 bases from V and 6 from J; bases not matched to a gene: 4. CDR1 is PRHDT and CDR2 is FYEKMQ in the germline V gene (reference sequence). This CDR3 has 15 residues. The chain's CDR3 is CASSFDRGGNSPLHF. The DNA for the CDR3 is TGTGCCAGCAGCTTCGACAGGGGAGGTAATTCACCCCTCCACTTT.

Only one count was recorded for this clone. The J gene is TRBJ2-3, the V gene TRBV18; the D gene is possibly TRBD2 (5 bases). Germline V gives CDR1 KGHSH, CDR2 LQKENI. With 3 bases removed from V and 1 base from J, the gap between germline ends came to 8 bases. This CDR3 is built from 14 residues. Written as DNA, the CDR3 is TGTGCCAGCTCACCTCTTAGCGGCACAGATACGCAGTATTTT. It codes for CASSPLSGTDTQYF.

The rearrangement links TRBV2 to TRBJ2-5; 16 positions agree with TRBD2. TRBJ2-7 matches the DNA end more closely, so the J call is doubtful. CDR1 is SNHLY and CDR2 is FYNNEI in the germline V gene. The CDR3 has 17 amino acids. In nucleotides, the CDR3 is TGTGCCAGCAGTGGGGGACTAGCGGGAGGGGTCTCCTACGAGCAGTACTTC. Translated: CASSGGLAGGVSYEQYF.

V gene TRBV25-1 combines with J gene TRBJ2-3; 11 nucleotides match TRBD2. CDR3 length: 17 residues. J lost 0 bases, V lost 3 bases, and 5 bases had no gene match. Germline CDR1 is MGHDK and CDR2 is SYGVNS. The CDR3 DNA follows: TGTGCCAGCAGTGACCAACTAGCGGGAGTAAGCACAGATACGCAGTATTTT. It specifies CASSDQLAGVSTDTQYF.

This clone was seen only once. The chain uses TRBV7-9 and TRBJ1-6; 7 nucleotides line up with TRBD1. Trimming removed 5 bases from V and 5 bases from J; junction bases left unmatched: 3. The germline CDR1 and CDR2 sequences are SEHNR and FQNEAQ (reference sequence). This CDR3 is 14 amino acids long. In DNA form, the CDR3 reads TGTGCCAGCAGCCGCGGACAGGATAATTCACCCCTCCACTTT. Its protein product is CASSRGQDNSPLHF.

The V gene is TRBV5-1, the J gene TRBJ2-3; 8 bases map to TRBD1. Trimming took 1 base from V and 2 from J; bases not matched to a gene: 6. CDR1 SGHRS and CDR2 YFSETQ come from the germline V gene. This CDR3 contains 16 residues. CDR3 protein: CASSLLTGGITDTQYF. CDR3 coding DNA: TGCGCCAGCAGCTTGCTCACAGGGGGTATCACAGATACGCAGTATTTT. The entire variable domain, with the rest obtained from reference TRBV5-1 and TRBJ2-3, is as follows: KAGVTQTPRYLIKTRGQQVTLSCSPISGHRSVSWYQQTPGQGLQFLFEYFSETQRNKGNFPGRFSGRQFSNSRSEMNVSTLELGDSALYLCASSLLTGGITDTQYFGPGTRLTVL.

This chain connects TRBV5-1 to TRBJ1-3; D is possibly TRBD1 (6 bases). V was trimmed by 0 bases and J by 0 bases, leaving 10 bases between them. The CDR3 spans 16 residues. The germline V gene has CDR1 SGHRS and CDR2 YFSETQ. The CDR3 DNA reads TGCGCCAGCAGCTTGGAGGGGGTATCCTCTGGAAACACCATATATTTT. It specifies CASSLEGVSSGNTIYF. Looking up the rest from reference TRBV5-1 and TRBJ1-3 gives the full variable domain: KAGVTQTPRYLIKTRGQQVTLSCSPISGHRSVSWYQQTPGQGLQFLFEYFSETQRNKGNFPGRFSGRQFSNSRSEMNVSTLELGDSALYLCASSLEGVSSGNTIYFGEGSWLTVV.

The CDR3 region is CASSRDRGLYNEQFF. Written as DNA, the CDR3 is TGTGCCAGCAGCAGGGACAGGGGGCTTTACAATGAGCAGTTCTTC. This rearrangement joins TRBV7-2 to TRBJ2-1, with 12 bases matching TRBD1. The CDR3 length is 15 residues. The V gene end was trimmed by 5 bases and the J gene end by 4 bases; junction bases not matched to a gene: 3. Germline V gene sequence: CDR1 SGHTA, CDR2 FQGNSA.